Sequencing of this T cell receptor (beta chain) was carried out in a study of T cell repertoires in cytomegalovirus infection. Study overall: Shared public TCR beta signatures pointed to both CMV infection and a matching HLA type.

Whole-study results and caveats: Ex vivo responses were dominated by HLA-C-restricted CMV-specific TCR beta clonotypes.

Points on this clonotype: The target antigen is unknown.

Germline assignment: CDR1 PRHDT and CDR2 FYEKMQ (reference sequence). V gave up 6 bases and J gave up 0 bases, with 14 bases separating them. The CDR3 is 15 amino acids. MiXCR, applied by TCRdb to the reads, yields one record per CDR3 protein. The data hold hundreds of thousands of distinct CDR3 sequences, with about 24% observed a single time. Sequencing used CD8+ T cells from PBMCs. This clonotype was obtained from a human donor in good health (CMV status not recorded). Some clones in this sample may be carry-over from other donors' samples. This chain links TRBV13 with TRBJ2-5; D gene unclear. The CDR3 nucleotides are TGTGCCAGCAGATCTAGTAACTCGGACCAAGAGACCCAGTACTTC. Translation: CASRSSNSDQETQYF.